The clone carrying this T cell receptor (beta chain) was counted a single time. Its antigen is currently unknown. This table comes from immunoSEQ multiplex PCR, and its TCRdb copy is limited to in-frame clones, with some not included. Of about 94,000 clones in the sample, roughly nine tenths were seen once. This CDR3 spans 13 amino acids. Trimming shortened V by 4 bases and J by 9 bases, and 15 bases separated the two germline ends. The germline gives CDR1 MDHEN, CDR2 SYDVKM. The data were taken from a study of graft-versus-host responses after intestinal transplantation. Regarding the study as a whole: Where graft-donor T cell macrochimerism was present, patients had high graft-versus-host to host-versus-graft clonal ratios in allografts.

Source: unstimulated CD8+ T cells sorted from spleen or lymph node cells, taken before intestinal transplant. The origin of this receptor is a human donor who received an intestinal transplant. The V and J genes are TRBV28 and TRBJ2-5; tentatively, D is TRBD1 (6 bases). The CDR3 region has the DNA TGTGCCAGCAGTTCCACCTCCGACAGGCCCCAGTACTTC. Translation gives CASSSTSDRPQYF.